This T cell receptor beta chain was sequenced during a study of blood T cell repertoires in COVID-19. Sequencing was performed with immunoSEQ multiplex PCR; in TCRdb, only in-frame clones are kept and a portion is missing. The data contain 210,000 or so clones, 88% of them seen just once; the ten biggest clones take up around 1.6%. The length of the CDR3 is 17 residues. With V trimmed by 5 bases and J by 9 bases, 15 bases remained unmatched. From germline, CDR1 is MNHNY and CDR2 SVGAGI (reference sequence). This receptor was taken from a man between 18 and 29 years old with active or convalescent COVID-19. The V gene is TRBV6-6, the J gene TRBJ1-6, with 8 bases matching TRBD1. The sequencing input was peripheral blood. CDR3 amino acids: CASSLQADRGSSSPLHF. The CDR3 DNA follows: TGTGCCAGCAGTCTACAAGCCGACAGGGGTTCGAGTTCACCCCTCCACTTT.